The source of this TCR beta chain is a study of blood T cell repertoires in COVID-19. Study context: From the United States, Italy and Spain came samples of acute and convalescent COVID-19.

Adults between about 18 and 95 years of age took part from about two dozen US areas. Germline CDR1 and CDR2: SGHRS and YFSETQ. This CDR3 comprises 15 residues. The V and J ends lost 4 bases and 3 bases, in that order; junction bases with no gene match: 5. This clone was observed a single time. As originally analysed: Estimated nucleated cell counts came from reference gene primer amplification. Assay used: immunoSEQ multiplex PCR; TCRdb lists only in-frame clones, some missing. The V and J calls and clone size come from that table; D and trimming were worked out from the DNA. The sample has under 300,000 clones, approximately 90% seen once; the top ten hold approximately 2%.

Material for sequencing was PBMCs or T cells enriched from blood (not recorded which). V usage is TRBV5-1 and J usage is TRBJ1-5; 9 positions agree with TRBD1. The TCR sequence derives from a woman between 18 and 30 years old who had recovered from COVID-19. The CDR3 region has the DNA TGCGCCAGCAGCCCCCGGACAGGGGACAATCAGCCCCAGCATTTT. It yields the protein CASSPRTGDNQPQHF. The full variable domain, with the rest looked up from reference TRBV5-1 and TRBJ1-5, is KAGVTQTPRYLIKTRGQQVTLSCSPISGHRSVSWYQQTPGQGLQFLFEYFSETQRNKGNFPGRFSGRQFSNSRSEMNVSTLELGDSALYLCASSPRTGDNQPQHFGDGTRLSIL.